Below, 13 T cell receptor beta chains from the same sample are listed, as sequenced in a study of T-cell memory formation after mild COVID-19. One entry per CDR3 protein results from TCRdb running MiXCR on the 5' RACE reads. This table has 85,000 to 120,000 distinct CDR3 sequences, roughly an eighth appearing once. Sequencing was performed on PBMCs or a T cell subset sorted from them (not recorded which). These receptors were collected from an adult woman who had mild COVID-19 (a few samples of this study predate the infection). Cell type and time point are not known.

This clonotype was seen a few times. This sequence joins TRBV5-6 and TRBJ2-2; D is unclear. V was clipped by 2 bases and J by 6 bases, with 5 bases between them. This CDR3 contains 12 residues. Looked up from germline, CDR1 is SGHDT and CDR2 is YYEEEE. CDR3 sequence: CASSFGSGELFF. CDR3 bases: TGTGCCAGCAGCTTTGGGTCCGGGGAGCTGTTTTTT. Full variable domain (outside the CDR3, taken from reference TRBV5-6 and TRBJ2-2): DAGVTQSPTHLIKTRGQQVTLRCSPKSGHDTVSWYQQALGQGPQFIFQYYEEEERQRGNFPDRFSGHQFPNYSSELNVNALLLGDSALYLCASSFGSGELFFGEGSRLTVL.

There are a few counts of this clonotype. V usage is TRBV5-1 and J usage is TRBJ2-3; a possible D gene is TRBD1 (6 bases). Per the germline V gene, CDR1 is SGHRS and CDR2 is YFSETQ. Trimming took off 0 bases at V and 1 base at J, with 9 bases between the two ends. The CDR3 totals 15 residues. The CDR3 reads CASSLVGTRTDTQYF. The CDR3 DNA reads TGCGCCAGCAGCTTGGTAGGGACACGCACAGATACGCAGTATTTT.

The V gene is TRBV13, the J gene TRBJ2-7; 10 bases match TRBD1. The CDR3 is 15 residues long. Germline assignment: CDR1 PRHDT and CDR2 FYEKMQ (reference sequence). Losses at the gene ends were 5 bases for V and 2 bases for J; bases not matched to a gene: 6. The CDR3 DNA sequence: TGTGCCAGCAGCCCCGGGACAGGGGATCCCTACGAGCAGTACTTC. Translating it yields CASSPGTGDPYEQYF.

This clonotype has just a few counts. The rearrangement joins TRBV30 to TRBJ2-1; D is ambiguous. The CDR3 extends over 15 amino acids. With 5 bases removed from V and 0 bases from J, the gap between germline ends came to 14 bases. Germline CDR1 and CDR2: GTSNPN and SVGIG (reference sequence). The CDR3 nucleotides are TGTGCCTGGGCCCTCGGGCTCAGCTCCTACAATGAGCAGTTCTTC. Amino acids: CAWALGLSSYNEQFF.

The CDR3 nucleotides read TGTGCCAGCAGCCAAGTCGGGATTGAAGCTTTCTTT. This encodes CASSQVGIEAFF. This chain joins TRBV3-1 and TRBJ1-1; no reliable D call. The CDR3 is 12 residues long. The V gene's germline CDR1 is LGHDT and CDR2 YNNKEL (reference sequence). V was trimmed by 1 base and J by 7 bases, leaving 7 bases between them.

The CDR3 bases are TGTGCCAGCAGCCAAGACAGCCTTAACACTGAAGCTTTCTTT. Residues: CASSQDSLNTEAFF. V is TRBV3-1 and J is TRBJ1-1; D call uncertain. V was cut by 0 bases and J by 2 bases, with 7 bases left in between. CDR1 and CDR2 (germline): LGHDT, YNNKEL (reference sequence). CDR3 length: 14 amino acids.

This sequence joins TRBV5-6 and TRBJ1-1, with D perhaps TRBD1 (6 bases). This CDR3 has 14 amino acids. Germline loops: CDR1 SGHDT, CDR2 YYEEEE. The V end was cut by 5 bases, the J end by 1 base, with 12 bases between. CDR3 region: CASRGQGRNTEAFF. The CDR3 nucleotides are TGTGCCAGCAGGGGACAAGGGAGGAACACTGAAGCTTTCTTT.

This clonotype was seen only a few times. The chain employs TRBV12-3 or TRBV12-4 and TRBJ2-7; 12 bases are shared with TRBD1. This CDR3 has 14 residues. The ends lost 5 bases at V and 7 bases at J; junction bases unmatched: 6. The CDR3 nucleotides read TGTGCCAGCAGTGTGGGACAGGGGGCTTGGGAGCAGTACTTC. This sequence encodes CASSVGQGAWEQYF.

This chain joins TRBV25-1 and TRBJ1-1; D not certain. V was shortened by 1 base and J by 1 base, with 4 bases between the two germline ends. Germline V gives CDR1 MGHDK, CDR2 SYGVNS. This CDR3 has 13 amino acids. The CDR3 DNA follows: TGTGCCAGCAGTGAATTTGGGAACACTGAAGCTTTCTTT. Protein product: CASSEFGNTEAFF.

The chain combines TRBV15 with TRBJ2-7, with 8 bases that match TRBD2. The CDR3 sequence is 17 residues long. Germline V gene lookup returns CDR1 LNHNV and CDR2 YYDKDF (reference sequence). V lost 0 bases and J lost 3; bases outside the gene matches: 10. The CDR3 DNA reads as TGTGCCACCAGCAGAGATATTATCATCGGGAGGGGCTACGAGCAGTACTTC. Its translation: CATSRDIIIGRGYEQYF.

The J gene is TRBJ1-2, the V gene TRBV7-9; 7 bases are shared with TRBD1. The CDR3 runs to 13 residues. The V segment lost 2 bases and the J segment 7 bases; nucleotides outside the gene matches: 4. Germline V gives CDR1 SEHNR, CDR2 FQNEAQ (reference sequence). The CDR3 DNA sequence: TGTGCCAGCAGCTTATCAGGGGGGCCTGGCTACACCTTC. Protein product: CASSLSGGPGYTF.

CDR3 amino acids: CASSWTGDEQYF. The CDR3 DNA sequence: TGTGCCAGCAGCTGGACAGGGGACGAGCAGTACTTC. V and J are TRBV5-6 and TRBJ2-7; 9 bases are a match to TRBD1. There are 12 residues in the CDR3. V lost 3 bases and J lost 5; bases outside the gene matches: 0. From germline, CDR1 is SGHDT and CDR2 YYEEEE.

In nucleotides, the CDR3 is TGTGCCAGCAGCCCCGGGATGGCTGAAGCTTTCTTT. Translation: CASSPGMAEAFF. The chain couples TRBV5-6 to TRBJ1-1; D unclear. The CDR3 length is 12 residues. Germline V gene lookup returns CDR1 SGHDT and CDR2 YYEEEE. With 4 bases removed from V and 6 bases from J, the gap between germline ends came to 10 bases.